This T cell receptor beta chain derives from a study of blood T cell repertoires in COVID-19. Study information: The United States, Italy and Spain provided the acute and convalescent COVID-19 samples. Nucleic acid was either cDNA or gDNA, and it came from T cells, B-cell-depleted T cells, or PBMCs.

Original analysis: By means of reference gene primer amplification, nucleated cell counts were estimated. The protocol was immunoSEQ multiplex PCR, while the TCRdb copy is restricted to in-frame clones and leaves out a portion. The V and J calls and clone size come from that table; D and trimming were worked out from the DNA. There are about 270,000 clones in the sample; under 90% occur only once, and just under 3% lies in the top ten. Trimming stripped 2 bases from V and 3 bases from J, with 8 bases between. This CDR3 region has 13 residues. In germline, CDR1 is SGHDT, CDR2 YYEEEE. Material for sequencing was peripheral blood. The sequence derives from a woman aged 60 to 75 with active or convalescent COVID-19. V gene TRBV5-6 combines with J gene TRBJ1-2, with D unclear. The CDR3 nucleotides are TGTGCCAGCAGCTTCGGTCGCGACTATGGCTACACCTTC. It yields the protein CASSFGRDYGYTF.